The 18 T cell receptor beta chains below were found in one sample sequenced in a study of blood T cell repertoires in COVID-19. The method was immunoSEQ multiplex PCR; TCRdb's version includes in-frame clones alone and lacks a portion of them. The data contain some 200,000 clones, around 82% of them seen just once; the ten biggest clones take up about 4.8%. Input material: PBMCs or T cells enriched from blood (not recorded which). Receptors originate from a woman aged 50 to 65 who had been exposed to COVID-19.

The rearrangement links TRBV30 to TRBJ1-3; D gene uncertain. Germline V gene lookup returns CDR1 GTSNPN and CDR2 SVGIG (reference sequence). CDR3 length: 13 amino acids. Deletions cut 2 bases from V and 4 bases from J, with 9 bases between. The CDR3 region is CAWSPMGGNTIYF. The CDR3 DNA is TGTGCCTGGAGTCCGATGGGCGGAAACACCATATATTTT.

At least ten counts were recorded for this clone. The rearrangement uses TRBV28 and TRBJ2-7, with 9 nucleotides matching TRBD1. CDR1 and CDR2 (germline): MDHEN, SYDVKM. The CDR3 has 14 residues. V shed 6 bases and J 3 bases; nucleotides not matched to a gene: 6. CDR3 sequence (DNA): TGTGCCAGCAGAGGACAGGGGAGCCGCTACGAGCAGTACTTC. Its translation: CASRGQGSRYEQYF.

The chain uses TRBV7-2 and TRBJ1-2; D possibly corresponds to TRBD1 (5 bases). CDR1 is SGHTA, CDR2 FQGNSA, per germline. V lost 4 bases and J 4 bases, leaving 16 bases between the germline ends. The CDR3 is made up of 15 amino acids. This chain's CDR3 is CASSYTDKGRYGYTF. For the CDR3, the DNA is TGTGCCAGCAGCTACACGGACAAGGGCCGCTATGGCTACACCTTC.

The chain recombines TRBV11-2 with TRBJ1-1; maybe TRBD1 (5 bases). Trimming removed 5 bases at V and 1 base at J, with 11 bases between. The germline CDR1 and CDR2 sequences are SGHAT and FQNNGV. CDR3 size: 14 residues. As DNA, the CDR3 is TGTGCCAGCAGCCTGGGGCGTGCGAACACTGAAGCTTTCTTT. Translated, it gives CASSLGRANTEAFF.

This clone was seen only once. CDR3 amino acids: CSVAKGLRGEKLFF. Written as DNA, the CDR3 is TGCAGCGTCGCTAAGGGGCTGCGTGGTGAAAAACTGTTTTTT. This chain links TRBV29-1 with TRBJ1-4; possibly TRBD1 for D (5 bases). CDR1 is SQVTM, CDR2 ANQGSEA, per germline. V dropped 6 bases and J dropped 7 bases, with 18 bases sitting between them. The CDR3 totals 14 residues.

The chain employs TRBV7-7 and TRBJ1-3; a possible D gene is TRBD1 (6 bases). Germline V gene sequence: CDR1 SSHAT, CDR2 FNYEAQ (reference sequence). This CDR3 spans 15 amino acids. Trimming stripped 0 bases from V and 2 bases from J, with 8 bases between. CDR3 loop: CASSLAPGAGNTIYF. The CDR3 nucleotides read TGTGCCAGCAGCTTAGCCCCAGGGGCTGGAAACACCATATATTTT.

In this sample, this clone turned up once. The chain employs TRBV27 and TRBJ1-6; TRBD1 matches 7 bases. V trimming: 4 bases; J trimming: 3 bases; junction bases outside the gene matches: 3. The CDR3 length is 15 residues. Germline-derived CDR1 and CDR2 are MNHEY and SMNVEV (reference sequence). For the CDR3, the DNA is TGTGCCAGCAGTTCGGACAGGTACTATAATTCACCCCTCCACTTT. It is translated as CASSSDRYYNSPLHF.

The chain has TRBV5-1 and TRBJ1-6; no clear D. The CDR3 spans 13 residues. Deletions cut 1 base from V and 7 bases from J, with 6 bases between. CDR1 and CDR2 (germline): SGHRS, YFSETQ. The CDR3 is CASSLSQNSPLHF. The CDR3 DNA reads as TGCGCCAGCAGCTTGTCTCAGAATTCACCCCTCCACTTT.

This clone was recorded once. This rearrangement joins TRBV4-1 to TRBJ2-1, with D perhaps matching TRBD2 (7 bases). V shed 1 base and J shed 5 bases, with 15 bases lying between them. CDR3 size: 16 residues. CDR1 MGHRA and CDR2 YSYEKL come from the germline V gene. The CDR3 sequence: CASSQGGGGSHNEQFF. The CDR3 DNA reads TGCGCCAGCAGCCAAGGGGGCGGGGGCAGTCACAATGAGCAGTTCTTC.

The sample holds one count of this clone. The V gene is TRBV19, the J gene TRBJ1-5; D remains unclear. This CDR3 has 13 residues. Germline V lookup: CDR1 LNHDA, CDR2 SQIVND (reference sequence). Trimming removed 3 bases at V and 7 bases at J, with 10 bases between. The CDR3, as DNA: TGTGCCAGTAGTATTTTTGTGAGCCAGCCCCAGCATTTT. Its protein product is CASSIFVSQPQHF.

A few counts support this clone. This chain joins TRBV23-1 and TRBJ2-7, with TRBD1 matching over 7 bases. TRBV23-1 is assigned to the ORF class and has an uncertain function. This CDR3 spans 20 amino acids. V gave up 2 bases and J gave up 3 bases; unmatched junction bases: 22. This chain's CDR3 is CASSQPNRDSLNYRFYEQYF. The DNA for the CDR3 is TGCGCCAGCAGTCAACCGAACCGGGACAGCCTCAATTACCGTTTCTACGAGCAGTACTTC.

The rearrangement joins TRBV12-3 or TRBV12-4 to TRBJ1-2; D possibly corresponds to TRBD1 (6 bases). This CDR3 has 12 residues. V was trimmed by 5 bases and J by 7 bases, leaving 11 bases between them. CDR3 in amino acids: CASSPTGVGYTF. The CDR3 DNA reads TGTGCCAGCAGTCCGACAGGAGTTGGCTACACCTTC.

This chain joins TRBV5-6 and TRBJ1-3; D is perhaps TRBD1 (6 bases). V gave up 6 bases and J gave up 2 bases, with 21 bases separating them. The CDR3 is 17 residues long. Germline V gives CDR1 SGHDT, CDR2 YYEEEE. The CDR3 DNA sequence: TGTGCCAGCACCCGGGTCGAGGGTAACAGGGCTGGAAACACCATATATTTT. Residues: CASTRVEGNRAGNTIYF.

The rearrangement uses TRBV6-4 and TRBJ1-2; 8 positions match TRBD1. The CDR3 sequence is 13 residues long. Germline V gene sequence: CDR1 MRHNA, CDR2 SNTAGT. Germline trimming cut 5 bases from V and 8 bases from J; bases unmatched to any gene: 7. In DNA form, the CDR3 reads TGTGCCAGCAGTCGAACAGGGGGAGGGGGCTACACCTTC. Its protein is CASSRTGGGGYTF.

The CDR3 is CASSQEFGGIYEQYF. CDR3 in DNA: TGTGCCAGCAGCCAAGAGTTCGGGGGGATCTACGAGCAGTACTTC. This rearrangement joins TRBV4-2 to TRBJ2-7, with TRBD2 matching over 7 bases. CDR1 and CDR2 (germline): LGHNA, YNFKEQ. This CDR3 spans 15 amino acids. With V trimmed by 0 bases and J by 3 bases, 5 bases remained unmatched.

The rearrangement uses TRBV9 and TRBJ2-3; 8 nucleotides align to TRBD2. CDR3 length: 16 residues. Losses at the gene ends were 0 bases for V and 1 base for J; bases not matched to a gene: 4. In germline, CDR1 is SGDLS, CDR2 YYNGEE. The CDR3 DNA is TGTGCCAGCAGCGTAGATTCGGGGGGGGGCACAGATACGCAGTATTTT. It specifies CASSVDSGGGTDTQYF.

This clone was seen a handful of times. The chain couples TRBV21-1 to TRBJ1-2; the table's D call, TRBD1, has no DNA check behind it. TRBV21-1 is tagged as a pseudogene. The length of the CDR3 is 13 residues. The CDR3 protein is CASSYREIYGYTF. CDR3 nucleotides: TGTGCCAGCAGTTACAGGGAGATCTATGGCTACACCTTC.

This chain uses TRBV5-8 with TRBJ1-6, with 9 bases fitting TRBD1. The CDR3 consists of 17 residues. Germline V gene data show CDR1 as SGHTS and CDR2 as YDEGEE. The trim removed 0 bases at V and 7 bases at J, leaving 8 bases unmatched. In DNA, the CDR3 is TGTGCCAGCAGCTTGGCCATCACGGGACAGGGAAATTCACCCCTCCACTTT. This codes for CASSLAITGQGNSPLHF.